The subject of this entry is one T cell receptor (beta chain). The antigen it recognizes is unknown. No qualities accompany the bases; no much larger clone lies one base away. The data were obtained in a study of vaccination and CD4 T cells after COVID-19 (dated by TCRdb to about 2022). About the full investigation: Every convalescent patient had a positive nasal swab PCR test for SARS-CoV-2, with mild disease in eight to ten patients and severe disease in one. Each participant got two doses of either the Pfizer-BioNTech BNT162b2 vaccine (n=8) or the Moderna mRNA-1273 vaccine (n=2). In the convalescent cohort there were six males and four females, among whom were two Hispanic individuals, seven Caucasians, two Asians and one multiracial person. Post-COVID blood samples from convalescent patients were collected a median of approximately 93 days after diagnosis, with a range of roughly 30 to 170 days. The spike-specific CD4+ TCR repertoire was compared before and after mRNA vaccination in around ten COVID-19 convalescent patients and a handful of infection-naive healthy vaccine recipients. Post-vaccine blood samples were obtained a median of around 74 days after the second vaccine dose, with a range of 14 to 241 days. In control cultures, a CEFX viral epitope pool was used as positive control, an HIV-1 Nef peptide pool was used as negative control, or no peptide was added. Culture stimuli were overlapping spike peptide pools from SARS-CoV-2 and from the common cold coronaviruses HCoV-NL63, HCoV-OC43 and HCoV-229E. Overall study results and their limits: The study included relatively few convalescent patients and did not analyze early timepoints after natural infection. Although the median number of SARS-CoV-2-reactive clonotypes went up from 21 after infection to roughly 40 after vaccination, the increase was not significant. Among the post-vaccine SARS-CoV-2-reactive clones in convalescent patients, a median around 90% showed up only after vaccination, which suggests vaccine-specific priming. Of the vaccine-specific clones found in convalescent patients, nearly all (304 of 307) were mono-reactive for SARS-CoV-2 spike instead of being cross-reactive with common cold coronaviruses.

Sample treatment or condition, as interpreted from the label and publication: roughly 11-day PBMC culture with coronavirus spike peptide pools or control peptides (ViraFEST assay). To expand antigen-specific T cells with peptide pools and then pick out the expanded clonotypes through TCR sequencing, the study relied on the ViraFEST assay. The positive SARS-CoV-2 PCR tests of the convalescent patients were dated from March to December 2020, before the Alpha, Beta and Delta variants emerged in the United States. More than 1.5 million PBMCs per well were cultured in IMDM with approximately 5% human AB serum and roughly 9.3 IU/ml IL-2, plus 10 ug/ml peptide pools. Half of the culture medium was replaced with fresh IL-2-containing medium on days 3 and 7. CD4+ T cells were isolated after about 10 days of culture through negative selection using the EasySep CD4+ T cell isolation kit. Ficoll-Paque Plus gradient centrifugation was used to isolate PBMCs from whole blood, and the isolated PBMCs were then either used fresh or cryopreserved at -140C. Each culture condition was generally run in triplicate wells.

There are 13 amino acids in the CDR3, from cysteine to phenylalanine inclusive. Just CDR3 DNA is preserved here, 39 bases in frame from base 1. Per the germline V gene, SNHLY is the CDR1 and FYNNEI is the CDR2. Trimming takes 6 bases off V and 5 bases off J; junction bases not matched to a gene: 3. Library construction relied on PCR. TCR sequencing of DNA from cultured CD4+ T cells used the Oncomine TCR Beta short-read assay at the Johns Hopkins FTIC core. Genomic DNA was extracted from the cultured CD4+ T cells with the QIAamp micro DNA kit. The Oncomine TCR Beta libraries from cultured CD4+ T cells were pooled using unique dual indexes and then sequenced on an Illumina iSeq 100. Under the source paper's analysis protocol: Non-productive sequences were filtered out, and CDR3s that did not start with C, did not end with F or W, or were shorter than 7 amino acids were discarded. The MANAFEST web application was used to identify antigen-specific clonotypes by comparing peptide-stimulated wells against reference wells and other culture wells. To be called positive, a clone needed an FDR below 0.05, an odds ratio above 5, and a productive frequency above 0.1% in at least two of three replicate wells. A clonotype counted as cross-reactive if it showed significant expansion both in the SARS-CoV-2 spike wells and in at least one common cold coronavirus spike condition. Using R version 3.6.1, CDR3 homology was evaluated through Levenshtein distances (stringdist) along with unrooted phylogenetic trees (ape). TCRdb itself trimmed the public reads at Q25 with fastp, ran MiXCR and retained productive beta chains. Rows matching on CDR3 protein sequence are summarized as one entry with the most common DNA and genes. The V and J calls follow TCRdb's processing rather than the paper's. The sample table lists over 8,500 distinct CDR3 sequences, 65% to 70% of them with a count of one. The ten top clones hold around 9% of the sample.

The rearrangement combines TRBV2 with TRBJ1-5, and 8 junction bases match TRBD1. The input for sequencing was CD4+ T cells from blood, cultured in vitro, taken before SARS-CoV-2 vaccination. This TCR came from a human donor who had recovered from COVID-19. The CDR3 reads CASRGTGDQPQHF. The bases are TGTGCCAGCAGAGGGACAGGAGATCAGCCCCAGCATTTT.